A single T cell receptor beta chain is shown here with its context. CDR3 size: 12 residues. Germline lookup yields CDR1 MDHEN and CDR2 SYDVKM. With 4 bases removed from V and 3 bases from J, the gap between germline ends came to 7 bases. The sample is drawn from a study of T cell changes during pregnancy in multiple sclerosis. Method: immunoSEQ multiplex PCR; TCRdb's copy keeps in-frame clones and lacks some. This sample has 45,000 to 50,000 clones, with around 92% found just once. Sequenced material: peripheral blood, taken in the third trimester of pregnancy. The rearrangement links TRBV28 to TRBJ2-7; D not resolved. The TCR sequence derives from a female donor with multiple sclerosis, enrolled in a pregnancy study. The CDR3: CASSWRSYEQYF. The CDR3 DNA follows: TGTGCCAGCAGTTGGCGGAGCTACGAGCAGTACTTC.